The 18 T cell receptor beta chains below all came from one sample that was sequenced in a study of cytomegalovirus exposure and HLA in healthy donors. Amplification used 60 Vbeta primers and 13 Jbeta primers. Assay: immunoSEQ multiplex PCR; the TCRdb copy retains only in-frame clones and omits some. The table shows about 110,000 clones, with roughly 70% occurring only once. Material for sequencing was PBMCs. Receptors originate from a man younger than 45 in good health and CMV-seropositive.

This sequence joins TRBV7-9 and TRBJ2-3, with 7 bases aligning to TRBD1. With 1 base clipped from V and 1 base from J, the junction kept 2 bases outside the gene matches. CDR3 length: 15 amino acids. Germline values: CDR1 SEHNR, CDR2 FQNEAQ (reference sequence). DNA for the CDR3: TGTGCCAGCAGCTTAGTGACAGGGCGCACAGATACGCAGTATTTT. Its protein is CASSLVTGRTDTQYF.

J is TRBJ1-2 and V is TRBV21-1; the table calls TRBD1, which could not be checked here. TRBV21-1 is deemed a pseudogene. The CDR3 spans 12 residues. For the CDR3, the DNA is TGTGCCAGCTCCAGGGGCGCCTATGGCTACACCTTC. Protein sequence: CASSRGAYGYTF.

CDR3 bases: TGTGCCAGCAGCCAAGGGCTCGGGACAGGGGGCAATCAGCCCCAGCATTTT. It codes for CASSQGLGTGGNQPQHF. The chain has TRBV4-2 and TRBJ1-5, with 10 bases that match TRBD1. The V segment lost 1 base and the J segment 2 bases; nucleotides outside the gene matches: 5. Germline loops: CDR1 LGHNA, CDR2 YNFKEQ. The CDR3 is 17 residues long.

The chain recombines TRBV12-5 with TRBJ1-2; 9 bases match TRBD1. V lost 5 bases to trimming and J lost 2 bases; unmatched junction nucleotides: 6. This CDR3 comprises 15 residues. Germline lookup yields CDR1 LGHNT and CDR2 FRNRAP. CDR3 nucleotides: TGTGCTAGTGGTAGGACAGGGGAAGAGAACTATGGCTACACCTTC. Its protein is CASGRTGEENYGYTF. Full variable domain (outside the CDR3, taken from reference TRBV12-5 and TRBJ1-2): DARVTQTPRHKVTEMGQEVTMRCQPILGHNTVFWYRQTMMQGLELLAYFRNRAPLDDSGMPKDRFSAEMPDATLATLKIQPSEPRDSAVYFCASGRTGEENYGYTFGSGTRLTVV.

The chain has TRBV5-4 and TRBJ2-2, with a possible D match to TRBD1 (5 bases). The CDR3 length is 15 residues. V was pared by 5 bases and J by 4 bases, with 15 bases between. Looked up from germline, CDR1 is SGHNT and CDR2 is YYREEE (reference sequence). The CDR3 nucleotides read TGTGCCAGCAGACCCGGTAGGGGCACCACCGGGGAGCTGTTTTTT. The encoded protein is CASRPGRGTTGELFF.

This clone was recorded once. CDR3 in DNA: TGTGCCAGCAGCCAAGATACTAACAGTAGGGGCTATGGCTACACCTTC. Translating gives CASSQDTNSRGYGYTF. The chain couples TRBV4-2 to TRBJ1-2; a possible D gene is TRBD1 (5 bases). V was clipped by 0 bases and J by 4 bases, with 15 bases between them. In germline, CDR1 is LGHNA, CDR2 YNFKEQ. The CDR3 sequence is 16 residues long.

This clone was observed a handful of times. The chain employs TRBV7-2 and TRBJ2-1; 8 bases agree with TRBD1. The ends lost 4 bases at V and 5 bases at J; junction bases unmatched: 7. The CDR3 covers 15 residues. Germline CDR1 and CDR2: SGHTA and FQGNSA. CDR3 sequence reads: CASSSSVRGHNEQFF. The CDR3 DNA reads TGTGCCAGCAGCTCTAGCGTCAGGGGGCACAATGAGCAGTTCTTC. Full variable domain (rest looked up from reference TRBV7-2 and TRBJ2-1): GAGVSQSPSNKVTEKGKDVELRCDPISGHTALYWYRQSLGQGLEFLIYFQGNSAPDKSGLPSDRFSAERTGGSVSTLTIQRTQQEDSAVYLCASSSSVRGHNEQFFGPGTRLTVL.

The gene calls are TRBV4-1 and TRBJ2-3, with D uncertain. V lost 1 base to trimming and J lost 2 bases, with 7 bases between them. The germline V gene encodes CDR1 MGHRA and CDR2 YSYEKL. This CDR3 has 14 amino acids. The CDR3 spells CASSQGPYTDTQYF. CDR3 nucleotides: TGCGCCAGCAGCCAAGGGCCATACACAGATACGCAGTATTTT.

The CDR3, as DNA: TGCGCCAGCAGGCCCCGACAAGGAGGCACTGAAGCTTTCTTT. It codes for CASRPRQGGTEAFF. The V and J genes are TRBV10-1 and TRBJ1-1; no reliable D call. The germline V gene encodes CDR1 WNHNN and CDR2 SYGVQD (reference sequence). This CDR3 contains 14 residues. Trimming removed 6 bases at V and 4 bases at J, with 15 bases between.

The V gene is TRBV11-3, the J gene TRBJ2-7; D perhaps matches TRBD2 (5 bases). The CDR3 contains 13 residues. V was pared by 4 bases and J by 3 bases, with 10 bases between. CDR1 and CDR2 (germline): SGHNT, YENEEA. CDR3: CASSSRRNYEQYF. The DNA for the CDR3 is TGTGCCAGCAGCTCTCGGAGGAACTACGAGCAGTACTTC. The complete variable domain, with remaining parts taken from reference TRBV11-3 and TRBJ2-7, reads EAGVVQSPRYKIIEKKQPVAFWCNPISGHNTLYWYLQNLGQGPELLIRYENEEAVDDSQLPKDRFSAERLKGVDSTLKIQPAELGDSAVYLCASSSRRNYEQYFGPGTRLTVT.

V and J are TRBV9 and TRBJ2-1; 8 bases are shared with TRBD2. J was trimmed by 10 bases and V by 0 bases; bases with no gene match: 0. Per germline, CDR1 SGDLS and CDR2 YYNGEE. The CDR3 totals 12 residues. The CDR3 is CASSVGLAEQFF. The CDR3 DNA reads as TGTGCCAGCAGCGTAGGACTAGCGGAGCAGTTCTTC.

The V call is TRBV19, the J call TRBJ1-5, with 9 bases matching TRBD1. The J segment lost 8 bases and the V segment lost 9 bases, leaving 14 bases of the junction unmatched. Germline V CDR1 and CDR2: LNHDA, SQIVND (reference sequence). This CDR3 has 15 residues. CDR3: CASLGQGKVWEPQHF. CDR3 DNA sequence: TGTGCCAGCTTGGGACAGGGAAAAGTCTGGGAGCCCCAGCATTTT.

This clone appeared once. The chain employs TRBV6-5 and TRBJ2-3, with TRBD2 matching 9 bases. The CDR3 totals 16 residues. J gave up 2 bases and V 0 bases, and 3 bases lay outside the gene matches. Germline values: CDR1 MNHEY, CDR2 SVGAGI. CDR3 region: CASSYSGGGVTDTQYF. The CDR3 DNA reads as TGTGCCAGCAGTTACTCGGGCGGGGGGGTCACAGATACGCAGTATTTT.

This rearrangement joins TRBV7-9 to TRBJ2-1; weak D call: TRBD1 (6 bases). Germline V lookup: CDR1 SEHNR, CDR2 FQNEAQ (reference sequence). Trimming took off 9 bases at V and 4 bases at J, with 19 bases between the two ends. The CDR3 loop spans 15 amino acids. Here the CDR3 reads CASWITRGPYNEQFF. The CDR3 bases are TGTGCCAGTTGGATTACCAGGGGACCATACAATGAGCAGTTCTTC.

This sequence joins TRBV7-6 and TRBJ1-1; D is unresolved. The CDR3 runs 13 residues. CDR1 and CDR2 from the germline V gene are SGHVS and FNYEAQ. V gave up 1 base and J gave up 1 base, with 4 bases separating them. CDR3 nucleotides: TGTGCCAGCAGCTTAGGTCGGAACACTGAAGCTTTCTTT. Translating gives CASSLGRNTEAFF.

A word on this clone: Other nucleotide sequences in the sample specify the same CDR3. This chain's CDR3 is CASSLGQGSYEQYF. In nucleotides, the CDR3 is TGTGCCAGCAGTTTGGGGCAGGGTTCCTACGAGCAGTACTTC. V gene TRBV28 combines with J gene TRBJ2-7, with D perhaps matching TRBD1 (5 bases). CDR1 is MDHEN and CDR2 is SYDVKM in the germline V gene. The CDR3 spans 14 residues. V lost 3 bases, J lost 1 base, and 10 bases lay in between.

The rearrangement joins TRBV6-5 to TRBJ1-6, with 9 positions matching TRBD1. J lost 6 bases, V lost 7 bases, and 7 bases had no gene match. CDR1 is MNHEY and CDR2 is SVGAGI in the germline V gene. The CDR3 consists of 15 residues. For the CDR3, the DNA is TGTGCCAGCAACCTGGGACAGGGCCTTAATTCACCCCTCCACTTT. This gives the protein CASNLGQGLNSPLHF.

In its sample, this clone was seen once. The rearrangement uses TRBV5-6 and TRBJ2-4, with 11 bases aligning to TRBD1. The germline gives CDR1 SGHDT, CDR2 YYEEEE. The CDR3 consists of 14 residues. Losses at the gene ends were 3 bases for V and 6 bases for J; bases not matched to a gene: 2. The CDR3 here is CASSSGTGGNIQYF. CDR3 bases: TGTGCCAGCAGCTCCGGGACAGGGGGAAACATTCAGTACTTC.